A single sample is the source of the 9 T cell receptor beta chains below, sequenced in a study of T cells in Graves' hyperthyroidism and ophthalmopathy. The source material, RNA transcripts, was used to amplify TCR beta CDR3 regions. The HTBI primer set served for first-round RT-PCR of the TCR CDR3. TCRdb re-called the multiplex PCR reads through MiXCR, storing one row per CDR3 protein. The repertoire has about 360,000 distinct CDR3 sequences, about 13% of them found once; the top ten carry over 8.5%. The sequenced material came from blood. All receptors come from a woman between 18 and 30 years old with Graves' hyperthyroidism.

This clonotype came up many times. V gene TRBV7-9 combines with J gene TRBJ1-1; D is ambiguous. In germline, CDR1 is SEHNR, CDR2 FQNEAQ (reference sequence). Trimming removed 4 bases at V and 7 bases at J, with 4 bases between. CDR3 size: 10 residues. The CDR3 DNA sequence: TGTGCCAGCAGCTCGGTTGAAGCTTTCTTT. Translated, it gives CASSSVEAFF.

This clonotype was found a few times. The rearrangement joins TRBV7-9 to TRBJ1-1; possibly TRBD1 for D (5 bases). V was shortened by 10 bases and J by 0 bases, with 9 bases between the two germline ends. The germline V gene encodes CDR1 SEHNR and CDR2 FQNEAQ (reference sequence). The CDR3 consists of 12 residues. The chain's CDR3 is CATLTVNTEAFF. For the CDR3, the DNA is TGTGCCACCCTGACAGTGAACACTGAAGCTTTCTTT. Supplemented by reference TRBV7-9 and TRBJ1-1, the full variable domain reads DTGVSQNPRHKITKRGQNVTFRCDPISEHNRLYWYRQTLGQGPEFLTYFQNEAQLEKSRLLSDRFSAERPKGSFSTLEIQRTEQGDSAMYLCATLTVNTEAFFGQGTRLTVV.

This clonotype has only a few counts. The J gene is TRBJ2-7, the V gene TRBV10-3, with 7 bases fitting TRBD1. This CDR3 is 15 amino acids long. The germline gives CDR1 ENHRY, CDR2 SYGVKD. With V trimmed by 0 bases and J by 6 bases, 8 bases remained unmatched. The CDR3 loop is CAISESQGVLSEQYF. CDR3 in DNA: TGTGCCATCAGTGAGTCTCAGGGGGTCTTGTCCGAGCAGTACTTC.

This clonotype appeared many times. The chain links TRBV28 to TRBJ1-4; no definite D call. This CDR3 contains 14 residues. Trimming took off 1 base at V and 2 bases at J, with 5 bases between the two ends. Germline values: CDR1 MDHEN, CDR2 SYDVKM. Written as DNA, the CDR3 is TGTGCCAGCAGTTTATCCGGGACTAATGAAAAACTGTTTTTT. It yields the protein CASSLSGTNEKLFF. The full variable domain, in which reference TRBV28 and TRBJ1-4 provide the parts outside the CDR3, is DVKVTQSSRYLVKRTGEKVFLECVQDMDHENMFWYRQDPGLGLRLIYFSYDVKMKEKGDIPEGYSVSREKKERFSLILESASTNQTSMYLCASSLSGTNEKLFFGSGTQLSVL.

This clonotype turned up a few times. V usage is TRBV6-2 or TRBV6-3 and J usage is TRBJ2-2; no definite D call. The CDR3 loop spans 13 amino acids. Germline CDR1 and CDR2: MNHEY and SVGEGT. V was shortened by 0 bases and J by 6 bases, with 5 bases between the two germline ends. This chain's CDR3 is CASSYSRAGELFF. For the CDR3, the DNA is TGTGCCAGCAGTTACTCGAGAGCCGGGGAGCTGTTTTTT.

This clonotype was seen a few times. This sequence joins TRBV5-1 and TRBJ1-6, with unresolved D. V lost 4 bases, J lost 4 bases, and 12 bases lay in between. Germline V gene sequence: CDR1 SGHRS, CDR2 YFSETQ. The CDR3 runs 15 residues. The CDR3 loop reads CASSPVDNYNSPLHF. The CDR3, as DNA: TGCGCCAGCAGCCCGGTCGATAATTATAATTCACCCCTCCACTTT.

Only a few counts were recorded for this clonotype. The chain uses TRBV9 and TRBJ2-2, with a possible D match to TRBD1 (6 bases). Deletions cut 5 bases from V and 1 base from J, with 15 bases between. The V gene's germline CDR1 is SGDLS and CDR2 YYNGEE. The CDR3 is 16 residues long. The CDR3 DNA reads TGTGCCAGCAGTCCCAGGGGAGCAATGAACACCGGGGAGCTGTTTTTT. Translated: CASSPRGAMNTGELFF.

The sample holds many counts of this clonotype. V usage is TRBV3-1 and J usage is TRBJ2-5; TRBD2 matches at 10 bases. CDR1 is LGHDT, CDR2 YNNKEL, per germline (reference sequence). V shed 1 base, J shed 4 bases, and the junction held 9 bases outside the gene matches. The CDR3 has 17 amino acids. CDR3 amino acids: CASSQGKRGGYRETQYF. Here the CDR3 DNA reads TGTGCCAGCAGCCAAGGAAAGCGGGGGGGCTATAGAGAGACCCAGTACTTC.

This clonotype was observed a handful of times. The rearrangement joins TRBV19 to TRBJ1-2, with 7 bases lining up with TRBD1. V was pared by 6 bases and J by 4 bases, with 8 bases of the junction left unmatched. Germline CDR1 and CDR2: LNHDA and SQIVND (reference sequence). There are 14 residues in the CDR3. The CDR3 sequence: CASSGDSSIYGYTF. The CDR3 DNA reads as TGTGCCAGTAGCGGGGACAGTTCGATCTATGGCTACACCTTC.